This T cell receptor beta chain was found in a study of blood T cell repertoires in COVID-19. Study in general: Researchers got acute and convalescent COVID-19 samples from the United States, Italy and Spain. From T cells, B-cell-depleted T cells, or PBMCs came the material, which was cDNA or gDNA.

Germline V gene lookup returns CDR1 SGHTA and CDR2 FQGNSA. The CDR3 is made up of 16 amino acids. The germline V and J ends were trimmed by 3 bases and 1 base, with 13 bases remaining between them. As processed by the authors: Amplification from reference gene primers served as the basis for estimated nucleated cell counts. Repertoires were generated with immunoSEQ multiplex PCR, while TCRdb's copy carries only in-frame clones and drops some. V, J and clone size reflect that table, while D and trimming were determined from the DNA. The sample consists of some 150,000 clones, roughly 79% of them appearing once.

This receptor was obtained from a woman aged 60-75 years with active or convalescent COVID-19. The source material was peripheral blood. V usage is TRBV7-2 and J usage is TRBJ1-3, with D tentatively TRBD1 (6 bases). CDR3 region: CASSFDRLLSGNTIYF. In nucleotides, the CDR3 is TGTGCCAGCAGCTTTGACAGGCTACTTTCTGGAAACACCATATATTTT. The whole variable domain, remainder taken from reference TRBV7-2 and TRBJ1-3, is GAGVSQSPSNKVTEKGKDVELRCDPISGHTALYWYRQSLGQGLEFLIYFQGNSAPDKSGLPSDRFSAERTGGSVSTLTIQRTQQEDSAVYLCASSFDRLLSGNTIYFGEGSWLTVV.